This T cell receptor (beta chain) comes out of a study of OX40 agonist ivuxolimab in advanced cancers. Study as a whole: An anti-OX40 (CD134) antibody with agonistic activity, ivuxolimab, was administered to patients. Cohort: approximately 83% men, mean age approximately 60, aged roughly 23 to 79. Checkpoint inhibitors had been given previously to approximately 40% of patients.

The germline V gene has CDR1 SNHLY and CDR2 FYNNEI. CDR3 size: 12 residues. Losses at the gene ends were 6 bases for V and 12 bases for J; bases not matched to a gene: 8. Some clones are missing from TCRdb's copy, which holds only in-frame ones; the method was immunoSEQ multiplex PCR. The sample lists about 31,000 clones, roughly 82% seen once, with approximately 21% in the top ten. At cycle 4 day 1, cycle 7 day 1, and baseline, blood was sampled. The rearrangement joins TRBV2 to TRBJ2-1; TRBD1 matches 7 bases. The clonotype comes from an adult with an advanced solid tumor such as melanoma, head and neck, liver or kidney cancer. Source: CD4+ or CD8+ T cells sorted from blood, taken in a trial of the OX40 agonist ivuxolimab. CDR3 protein: CASSRTGDTQFF. In DNA form, the CDR3 reads TGTGCCAGCAGCCGAACAGGGGACACGCAGTTCTTC.